A selection of T cell receptor beta chains follows, all from one sample in a study of CD8+ T cells in alopecia areata. This table comes from immunoSEQ multiplex PCR, and its TCRdb copy is limited to in-frame clones, with some not included. The table lists about 220,000 clones, under 60% of them singletons. The sample was CD4+ T cells sorted from blood, taken at week 4, from a patient treated with tofacitinib. Receptor source: a human donor with alopecia areata. Each CDR3 is given with its conserved first and last residue. Each record gives: D gene, J gene, clone size, V gene, CDR3 protein, CDR3 DNA. A D gene is named only where the DNA matches it firmly. Rows may omit the clone size; those that give it use once, few, many or a size class.

>NA|TRBJ2-7|NA|TRBV7-8
CASSLAGGEEQYF
TGTGCCAGCAGCTTAGCAGGAGGGGAAGAGCAGTACTTC
>NA|TRBJ2-5|few|TRBV11-2
CASSLGGAETQYF
TGTGCCAGCAGCTTAGGGGGGGCAGAGACCCAGTACTTC
>NA|TRBJ1-2|NA|TRBV27
CASSFQANYGYTF
TGTGCCAGCAGTTTCCAAGCTAACTATGGCTACACCTTC
>TRBD1|TRBJ2-6|NA|TRBV2
CASLDRGGVGANVLTF
TGTGCCAGCCTCGACAGGGGCGGAGTTGGGGCCAACGTCCTGACTTTC
>NA|TRBJ2-7|NA|TRBV7-3
CASSISPTDSYEQYF
TGTGCCAGCAGCATTTCCCCGACTGATTCCTACGAGCAGTACTTC
>TRBD1|TRBJ2-3|NA|TRBV4-1
CASSQISGQGRGTQYF
TGCGCCAGCAGCCAAATAAGCGGACAGGGAAGGGGGACGCAGTATTTT
>NA|TRBJ2-3|NA|TRBV2
CASSPDGTDTQYF
TGTGCCAGCAGTCCCGACGGCACAGATACGCAGTATTTT
>NA|TRBJ2-4|NA|TRBV2
CASRTPDIQYF
TGTGCCAGCAGGACACCAGACATTCAGTACTTC
>NA|TRBJ2-6|NA|TRBV5-6
CASSFGGNSGANVLTF
TGTGCCAGCAGCTTCGGGGGAAACTCTGGGGCCAACGTCCTGACTTTC
>TRBD2|TRBJ2-7|NA|TRBV27
CASSPRTSSYEQYF
TGTGCCAGCAGTCCAAGGACTAGCTCCTACGAGCAGTACTTC
>NA|TRBJ1-5|NA|TRBV30
CAWGPGEPQPQHF
TGTGCCTGGGGCCCCGGGGAGCCTCAGCCCCAGCATTTT
>NA|TRBJ2-3|NA|TRBV7-9
CASSLAITDTQYF
TGTGCCAGCAGCTTAGCCATCACAGATACGCAGTATTTT
>NA|TRBJ2-3|NA|TRBV10-3
CAISDASNTQYF
TGTGCCATCAGTGACGCGTCCAATACGCAGTATTTT
>NA|TRBJ1-1|NA|TRBV29-1
CSAMTANTEAFF
TGCAGCGCCATGACAGCGAACACTGAAGCTTTCTTT
>NA|TRBJ1-1|NA|TRBV5-1
CASSLVSGDTEAFF
TGCGCCAGCAGCTTGGTATCAGGCGACACTGAAGCTTTCTTT
>NA|TRBJ2-3|once|TRBV29-1
CSVQQGGTDTQYF
TGCAGCGTTCAACAGGGCGGCACAGATACGCAGTATTTT
>NA|TRBJ2-3|NA|TRBV29-1
CSVAMGGSDTQYF
TGCAGCGTTGCAATGGGGGGATCAGATACGCAGTATTTT
>NA|TRBJ2-5|NA|TRBV7-2
CASSLGSGRETQYF
TGTGCCAGCAGCTTAGGCAGTGGGCGGGAGACCCAGTACTTC
>TRBD1|TRBJ2-3|NA|TRBV5-1
CASSLDRASTDTQYF
TGCGCCAGCAGCTTAGACAGGGCCTCCACAGATACGCAGTATTTT
>NA|TRBJ2-2|NA|TRBV5-6
CASSPTGRTGELFF
TGTGCCAGCAGCCCTACGGGCCGAACCGGGGAGCTGTTTTTT
>NA|TRBJ2-5|NA|TRBV29-1
CSVEVGGPQYF
TGCAGCGTTGAAGTGGGAGGACCCCAGTACTTC
>NA|TRBJ2-2|NA|TRBV29-1
CSYRGHTNTGELFF
TGCAGCTACCGGGGTCACACGAACACCGGGGAGCTGTTTTTT
>NA|TRBJ1-2|NA|TRBV13
CASSPRTGYGYTF
TGTGCCAGCAGCCCGCGGACCGGCTATGGCTACACCTTC
>NA|TRBJ1-5|NA|TRBV15
CATSSLAGQPQHF
TGTGCCACCAGCAGTTTAGCTGGTCAGCCCCAGCATTTT
>NA|TRBJ1-5|NA|TRBV7-2
CASSLVKSQPQHF
TGTGCCAGCAGCTTAGTGAAGTCCCAGCCCCAGCATTTT
>TRBD1|TRBJ1-2|NA|TRBV30
CAWSAGDRAYGYTF
TGTGCCTGGAGTGCTGGGGACAGGGCCTATGGCTACACCTTC
>NA|TRBJ2-5|NA|TRBV29-1
CSVIALSGETQYF
TGCAGCGTTATAGCCCTCTCGGGGGAGACCCAGTACTTC
>NA|TRBJ2-1|NA|TRBV2
CASNGGEEQFF
TGTGCCAGCAACGGGGGAGAGGAGCAGTTCTTC
>NA|TRBJ2-3|NA|TRBV9
CASRGVKEDTQYF
TGTGCCAGCAGGGGGGTTAAGGAAGATACGCAGTATTTT
>NA|TRBJ1-2|few|TRBV6-5
CASSPRGGLHGYTF
TGTGCCAGCAGTCCCCGGGGGGGGTTGCATGGCTACACCTTC
>TRBD2|TRBJ2-2|NA|TRBV27
CASSPGVAGYTGELFF
TGTGCCAGCAGTCCGGGGGTAGCGGGGTACACCGGGGAGCTGTTTTTT
>NA|TRBJ1-5|NA|TRBV5-6
CASSPGRNQPQHF
TGTGCCAGCAGCCCAGGACGCAATCAGCCCCAGCATTTT
>NA|TRBJ1-4|NA|TRBV30
CAWSVSGGRREKLFF
TGTGCCTGGAGTGTATCGGGGGGTCGGAGAGAAAAACTGTTTTTT
>TRBD1|TRBJ2-5|NA|TRBV30
CACPGGTGQQETQYF
TGTGCCTGCCCAGGGGGTACAGGCCAACAAGAGACCCAGTACTTC
>TRBD1|TRBJ2-7|NA|TRBV27
CASSLSGATGSAYEQYF
TGTGCCAGCAGTTTGTCCGGAGCGACAGGGAGTGCCTACGAGCAGTACTTC
>NA|TRBJ1-5|NA|TRBV30
CAWSAMGLNQPQHF
TGTGCCTGGAGTGCGATGGGCCTCAATCAGCCCCAGCATTTT
>NA|TRBJ2-7|few|TRBV10-3
CAISTEGEQYF
TGTGCCATCAGCACCGAGGGGGAGCAGTACTTC
>TRBD2|TRBJ2-3|NA|TRBV27
CASSRGSSGGTDTQYF
TGTGCCAGCAGCCGAGGGTCTAGCGGGGGCACAGATACGCAGTATTTT
>NA|TRBJ2-5|NA|TRBV15
CATSRDRELQETQYF
TGTGCCACCAGCAGAGACCGCGAGCTCCAAGAGACCCAGTACTTC
>NA|TRBJ2-5|NA|TRBV6-5
CASSTGETQYF
TGTGCCAGCAGTACTGGTGAGACCCAGTACTTC
>TRBD1|TRBJ2-1|NA|TRBV9
CASSVGQGYNEQFF
TGTGCCAGCAGCGTAGGACAGGGGTACAATGAGCAGTTCTTC
>NA|TRBJ2-1|few|TRBV14
CASSRGNNNEQFF
TGTGCCAGCAGCCGAGGGAATAACAATGAGCAGTTCTTC
>NA|TRBJ1-1|NA|TRBV29-1
CSAVAGLNTEAFF
TGCAGCGCCGTGGCGGGGTTGAACACTGAAGCTTTCTTT
>NA|TRBJ1-5|NA|TRBV29-1
CSVQQDSNQPQHF
TGCAGCGTCCAACAGGACTCCAATCAGCCCCAGCATTTT
>TRBD1|TRBJ1-1|NA|TRBV6-4
CASSADRVNTEAFF
TGTGCCAGCAGTGCCGACAGGGTTAACACTGAAGCTTTCTTT
>NA|TRBJ1-2|NA|TRBV5-1
CASSLEAGARGYTF
TGCGCCAGCAGCTTGGAGGCAGGGGCGAGAGGCTACACCTTC
>TRBD1|TRBJ2-1|NA|TRBV7-7
CASSPDRGNEQFF
TGTGCCAGCAGCCCGGACAGGGGCAATGAGCAGTTCTTC
>NA|TRBJ2-3|NA|TRBV7-2
CASSPQDTQYF
TGTGCCAGCAGCCCACAGGATACGCAGTATTTT
>NA|TRBJ1-6|once|TRBV29-1
CSVALALDSPLHF
TGCAGCGTTGCCCTGGCCCTTGATTCACCCCTCCACTTT
>NA|TRBJ1-4|few|TRBV29-1
CSVGEGREKLFF
TGCAGCGTTGGGGAGGGACGGGAAAAACTGTTTTTT
>NA|TRBJ1-1|few|TRBV19
CASSGGRIGSEAFF
TGTGCCAGTAGCGGGGGGAGGATCGGATCTGAAGCTTTCTTT
>NA|TRBJ2-7|few|TRBV19
CASSDRPRGEQYF
TGTGCCAGTAGTGACAGGCCAAGGGGCGAGCAGTACTTC
>NA|TRBJ2-7|NA|TRBV7-6
CASSLVQGQPYEQYF
TGTGCCAGCAGCTTAGTTCAAGGACAGCCCTACGAGCAGTACTTC
>TRBD1|TRBJ2-4|NA|TRBV5-4
CASSPTGTGPNIQYF
TGTGCCAGCAGTCCAACCGGGACAGGCCCAAACATTCAGTACTTC